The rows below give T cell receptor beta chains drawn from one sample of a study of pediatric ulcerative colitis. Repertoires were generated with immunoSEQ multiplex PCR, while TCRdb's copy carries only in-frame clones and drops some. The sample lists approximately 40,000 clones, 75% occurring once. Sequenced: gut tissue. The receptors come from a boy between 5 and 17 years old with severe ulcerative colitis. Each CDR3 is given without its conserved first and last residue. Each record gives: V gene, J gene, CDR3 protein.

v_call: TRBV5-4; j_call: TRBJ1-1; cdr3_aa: ASSFGAGPTEAF
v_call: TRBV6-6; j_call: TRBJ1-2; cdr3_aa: ATRGGPPPNYGYT
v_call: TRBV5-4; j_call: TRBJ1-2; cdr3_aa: ASSLAGGGYGYT
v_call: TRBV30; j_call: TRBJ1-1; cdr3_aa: AWRLGQAWDGAF
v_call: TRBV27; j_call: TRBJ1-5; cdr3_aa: ASKTGDQPQH
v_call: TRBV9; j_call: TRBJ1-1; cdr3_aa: ASSVWDIPANTEAF
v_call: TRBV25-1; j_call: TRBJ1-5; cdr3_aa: ASGGSLIQPQH
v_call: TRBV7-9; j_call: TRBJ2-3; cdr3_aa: ATTQGADTQY
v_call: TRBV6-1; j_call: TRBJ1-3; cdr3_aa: ASSEDRDSGNTIY
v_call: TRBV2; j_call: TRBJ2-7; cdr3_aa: ASSDRRFSYEQY
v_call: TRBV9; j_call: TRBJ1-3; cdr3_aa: ASSPHLDRADGNTIY
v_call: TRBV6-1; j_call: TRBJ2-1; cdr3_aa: ASSGQGMNNEQF
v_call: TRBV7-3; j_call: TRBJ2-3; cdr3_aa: ASRESSGGPAVNTQY
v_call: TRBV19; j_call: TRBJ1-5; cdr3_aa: ASSIVGQGDQPQH
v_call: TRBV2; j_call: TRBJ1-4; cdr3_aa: ASSGGRTNEKLF
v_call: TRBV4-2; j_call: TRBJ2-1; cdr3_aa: ASSQEGPSGGDEQF
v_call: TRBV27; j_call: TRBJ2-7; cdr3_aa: ASSRGIYGEQY
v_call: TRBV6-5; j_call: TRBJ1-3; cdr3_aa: ASSSFAYGYTIY
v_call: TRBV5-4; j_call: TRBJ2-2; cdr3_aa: ASRASGPGISGELF
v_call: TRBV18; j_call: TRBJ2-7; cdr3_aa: ASSPPLWTEGSYEQY
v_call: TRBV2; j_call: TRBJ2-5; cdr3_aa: ASSEVGAGRETQY
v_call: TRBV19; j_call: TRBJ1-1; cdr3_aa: ASSSGQGAFTEAF
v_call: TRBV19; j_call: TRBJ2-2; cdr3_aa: ASCRIGQGAAGELF
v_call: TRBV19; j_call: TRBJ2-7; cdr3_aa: ASSMGQGRGDEQY
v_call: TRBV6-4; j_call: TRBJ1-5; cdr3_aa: ASSDGGAGQPQH
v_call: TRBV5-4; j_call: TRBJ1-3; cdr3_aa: ASSLDIVGNTIY
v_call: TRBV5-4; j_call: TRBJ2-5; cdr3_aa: ASSLVLAGEETQY
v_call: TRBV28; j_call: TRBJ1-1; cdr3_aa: ASSPLSHTEAF
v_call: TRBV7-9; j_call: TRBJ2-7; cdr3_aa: ASSPSRPTGRDEQY
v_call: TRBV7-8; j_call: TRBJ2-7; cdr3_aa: ASSQTRGLAYEQY
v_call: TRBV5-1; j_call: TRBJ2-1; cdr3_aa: ASSLAVAGGEQF
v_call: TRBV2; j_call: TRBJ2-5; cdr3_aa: ASKSSLTQETQY
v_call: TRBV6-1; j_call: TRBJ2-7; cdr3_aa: ASSEAPGQEYEQY
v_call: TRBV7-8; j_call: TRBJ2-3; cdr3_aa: ASSLTSFSTDTQY
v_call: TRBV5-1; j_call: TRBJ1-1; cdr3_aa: ASSGIGTANTEAF
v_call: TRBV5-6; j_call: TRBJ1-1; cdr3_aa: ASSWQGGAEEWAF
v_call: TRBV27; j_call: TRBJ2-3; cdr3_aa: ASSLRPLANTQY
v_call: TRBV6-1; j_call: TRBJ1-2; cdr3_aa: ASSELFQFYGYT
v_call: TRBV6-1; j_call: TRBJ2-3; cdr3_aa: ASSATGTSVVDTQY
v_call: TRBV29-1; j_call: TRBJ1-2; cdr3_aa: SVERQGNYGYT
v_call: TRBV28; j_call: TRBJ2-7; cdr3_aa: ASSLIYYEQY
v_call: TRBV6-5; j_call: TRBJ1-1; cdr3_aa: ASSYQGTTEAF